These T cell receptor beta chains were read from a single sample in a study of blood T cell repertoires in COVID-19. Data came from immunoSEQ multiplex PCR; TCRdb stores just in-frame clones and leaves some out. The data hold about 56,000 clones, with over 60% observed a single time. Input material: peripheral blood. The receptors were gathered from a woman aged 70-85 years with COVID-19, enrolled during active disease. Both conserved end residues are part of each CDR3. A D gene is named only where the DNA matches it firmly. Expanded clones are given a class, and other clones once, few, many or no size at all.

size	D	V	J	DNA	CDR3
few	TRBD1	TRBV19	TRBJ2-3	TGTGCCAGTAGGAGGACAGGGGGGGGCACAGATACGCAGTATTTT	CASRRTGGGTDTQYF
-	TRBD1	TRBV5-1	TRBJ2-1	TGCGCCAGCAGCAGGGGACAGGGGGTAAATGAGCAGTTCTTC	CASSRGQGVNEQFF
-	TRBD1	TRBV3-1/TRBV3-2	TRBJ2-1	TGTGCCAGCAGCCAAGGGACAGGGCACAATGAGCAGTTCTTC	CASSQGTGHNEQFF
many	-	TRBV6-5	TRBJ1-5	TGTGCCGGGGCGCTGAACAATCAGCCCCAGCATTTT	CAGALNNQPQHF
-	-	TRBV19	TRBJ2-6	TGTGCCAGTAGTATTACAGTGAACTCTGGGGCCAACGTCCTGACTTTC	CASSITVNSGANVLTF
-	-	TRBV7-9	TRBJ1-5	TGTGCCAGCAGCTTATCTACAGGCAATCAGCCCCAGCATTTT	CASSLSTGNQPQHF
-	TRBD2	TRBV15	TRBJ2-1	TGTGCCACCAGCATCAGCGGGAGGGGCGCCTACAATGAGCAGTTCTTC	CATSISGRGAYNEQFF
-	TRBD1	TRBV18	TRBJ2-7	TGTGCCAGCTCACCTTCGACAGGGTCCCACGAGCAGTACTTC	CASSPSTGSHEQYF
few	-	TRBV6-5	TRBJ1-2	TGTGCCACAGCATCGCGCGCCGGACTATATGGCTACACCTTC	CATASRAGLYGYTF
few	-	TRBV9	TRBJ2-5	TGTGCCAGCAGCGTCGCGCCTGCGGGCGGTGGAGAGACCCAGTACTTC	CASSVAPAGGGETQYF
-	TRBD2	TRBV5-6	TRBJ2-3	TGTGCCAGCAGCTTGGGGGTCAGCGGGACTAGCACAGATACGCAGTATTTT	CASSLGVSGTSTDTQYF
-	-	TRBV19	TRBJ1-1	-	CASSISAAGGTEAFF
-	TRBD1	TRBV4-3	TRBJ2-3	TGCGCCAGCAGCCTCAGGGGGCTGGGGACAGATACGCAGTATTTT	CASSLRGLGTDTQYF
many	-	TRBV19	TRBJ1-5	TGTGCCAGCCTTCCCTCCTCCGGGGGTAGCAATCAGCCCCAGCATTTT	CASLPSSGGSNQPQHF
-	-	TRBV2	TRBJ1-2	TGTGCCAGCAGTGTGGCCGACTATGGCTACACCTTC	CASSVADYGYTF
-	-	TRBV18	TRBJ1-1	TGTGCCAGCTCACCGGCAGGGAACACTGAAGCTTTCTTT	CASSPAGNTEAFF
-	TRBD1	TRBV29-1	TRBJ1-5	TGCAGCGTTGCATCAGGGGGTAATCAGCCCCAGCATTTT	CSVASGGNQPQHF
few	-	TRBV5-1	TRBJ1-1	TGCGCCAGCACCGGGAGGGTTGAGGGCACTGAAGCTTTCTTT	CASTGRVEGTEAFF
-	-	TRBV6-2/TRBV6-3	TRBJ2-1	TGTGCCAGCAGTCAAACGCCAGGGGCCGGAGGTGAGCAGTTCTTC	CASSQTPGAGGEQFF
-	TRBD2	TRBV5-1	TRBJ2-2	TGCGCCAGCAGTTCCGGACTAGCCCCTAACACCGGGGAGCTGTTTTTT	CASSSGLAPNTGELFF
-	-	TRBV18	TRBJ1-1	TGTGCCAGCTCAGGGGCCCTGAACACTGAAGCTTTCTTT	CASSGALNTEAFF
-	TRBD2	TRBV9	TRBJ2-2	TGTGCCAGCAGCGCGGGACTAGCGGGGGAGCTGTTTTTT	CASSAGLAGELFF
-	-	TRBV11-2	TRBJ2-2	TGTGCCAGCAGCTTAAGGGCAGGGAAAACCGGGGAGCTGTTTTTT	CASSLRAGKTGELFF
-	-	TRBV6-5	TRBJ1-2	TGTGCCAGCAGCCGTCTTAACTATGGCTACACCTTC	CASSRLNYGYTF
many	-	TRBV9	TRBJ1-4	TGTGCCAGCAGCGGAGTCGGGAGTCTTAATGAAAAACTGTTTTTT	CASSGVGSLNEKLFF
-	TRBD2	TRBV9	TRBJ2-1	TGTGCCAGCAGCGTAGGGGGTAGCGGGGCCAATGAGCAGTTCTTC	CASSVGGSGANEQFF
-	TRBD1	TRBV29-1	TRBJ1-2	TGCAGCGTTGAAGACCAAGGGGGCTGGTATGGCTACACCTTC	CSVEDQGGWYGYTF
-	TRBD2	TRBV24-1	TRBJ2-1	TGTGCCACCAGTCAGACTAGCGGGACCTACAATGAGCAGTTCTTC	CATSQTSGTYNEQFF
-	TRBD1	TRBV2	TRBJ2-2	TGTGCCAGCAGTTCGACAGGGATAACCGGGGAGCTGTTTTTT	CASSSTGITGELFF
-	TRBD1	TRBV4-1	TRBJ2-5	TGCGCCAGCAGCCAAGTTCTAGCTGGGACAGCAAACCAAGAGACCCAGTACTTC	CASSQVLAGTANQETQYF
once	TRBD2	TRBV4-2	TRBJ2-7	TGTGCCAGCAGCCAAGTAAGCGGGGACCCCTCCTACGAGCAGTACTTC	CASSQVSGDPSYEQYF
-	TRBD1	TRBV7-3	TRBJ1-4	TGTGCCAGCAGATATCGCACGGGGACAGGGGATGAAAAACTGTTTTTT	CASRYRTGTGDEKLFF
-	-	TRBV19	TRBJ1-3	TGTGCCAGTAGTATAGATAGTACAGTCTCTGGAAACACCATATATTTT	CASSIDSTVSGNTIYF
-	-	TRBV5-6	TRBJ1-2	TGTGCCAGCAGCTTGGACATTAACTATGGCTACACCTTC	CASSLDINYGYTF
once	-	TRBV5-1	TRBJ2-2	TGCGCCAGCAGCTTGGGGCCTGGCAGGGGGAACACCGGGGAGCTGTTTTTT	CASSLGPGRGNTGELFF
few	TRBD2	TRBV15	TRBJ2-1	TGTGCCACCAGCAGAGGCGGACTTAGCGGGAGGCGGGGGAATGAGCAGTTCTTC	CATSRGGLSGRRGNEQFF
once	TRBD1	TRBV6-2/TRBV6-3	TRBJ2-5	TGTGCCAGCAGTCCCTGGACAGGTTTCGTTTCGGAGACCCAGTACTTC	CASSPWTGFVSETQYF
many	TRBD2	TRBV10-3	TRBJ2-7	TGTGCCATCAGTGGGGGACTAGCGGCCCACGAGCAGTACTTC	CAISGGLAAHEQYF
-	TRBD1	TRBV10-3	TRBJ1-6	TGTGCCATCAGTGAGTCGACACAGGGGTCACCCCTCCACTTT	CAISESTQGSPLHF
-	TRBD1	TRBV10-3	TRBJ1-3	TGTGCCATCAGTGAAGGGACAGGGTTCGGAAACACCATATATTTT	CAISEGTGFGNTIYF
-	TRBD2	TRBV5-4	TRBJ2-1	TGTGCCAGCACCCGGGGGGGGACTAGCGGGTTCGCGCAGTTCTTC	CASTRGGTSGFAQFF
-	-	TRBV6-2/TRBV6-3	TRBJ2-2	TGTGCCAGCAGTCTTTACACCGGGGAGCTGTTTTTT	CASSLYTGELFF
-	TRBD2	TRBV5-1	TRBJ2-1	TGCGCCAGCAGCTTGGTGTTAGCGGGGACCCATGACGATGAGCAGTTCTTC	CASSLVLAGTHDDEQFF
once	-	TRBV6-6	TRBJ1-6	TGTGCCAGCAGTTACGCAGGGTATAATTCACCCCTCCACTTT	CASSYAGYNSPLHF
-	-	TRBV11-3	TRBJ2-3	TGTGCCAGCAGCTTCGGGGGAGATACGCAGTATTTT	CASSFGGDTQYF
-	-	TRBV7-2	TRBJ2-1	TGTGCCAGCAGCTTAGGCCCTTTGGCCTCGGCGGACAATGAGCAGTTCTTC	CASSLGPLASADNEQFF
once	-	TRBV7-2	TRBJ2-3	TGTGCCAGCAGCTTAAAGGTCCAGCGGAGACTTTCCACAGATACGCAGTATTTT	CASSLKVQRRLSTDTQYF
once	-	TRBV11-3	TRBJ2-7	TGTGCCAGCAGCTTAGCCTCACAGGGGGGGGAGCAGTACTTC	CASSLASQGGEQYF
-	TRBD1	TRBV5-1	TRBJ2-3	TGCGCCAGCAGCTTGGCAGGGGGAGAGGATACGCAGTATTTT	CASSLAGGEDTQYF
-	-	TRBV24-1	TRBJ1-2	TGTGCCACCAGTGACCCTATGGGGGCCTATGGCTACACCTTC	CATSDPMGAYGYTF
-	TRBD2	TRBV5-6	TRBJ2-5	TGTGCCAGCAGCTTGGCGCCGGGGGGGATTCAAGAGACCCAGTACTTC	CASSLAPGGIQETQYF
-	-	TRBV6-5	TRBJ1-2	TGTGCCAGCACTAGATTTCCCCTCTATGGCTACACCTTC	CASTRFPLYGYTF